The 18 T cell receptor beta chains given below trace back to one sample, sequenced in a study of shared clonotypes between healthy human individuals. Clones were read by immunoSEQ multiplex PCR, and TCRdb kept only the in-frame ones, dropping some. Of roughly 1,500,000 clones listed, approximately 98.5% are singletons. The sequenced material came from naive CD4+ T cells sorted from blood. As to subset: CD45RA+ positively selected. The receptors derive from a man aged 25-45 years in good health.

The chain joins TRBV6-6 to TRBJ2-7; 8 bases are a match to TRBD1. The CDR3 is 15 residues long. The V segment lost 0 bases and the J segment 2 bases; nucleotides outside the gene matches: 3. Per the germline V gene, CDR1 is MNHNY and CDR2 is SVGAGI (reference sequence). The CDR3 sequence: CASSYSLGQAYEQYF. The CDR3 nucleotides are TGTGCCAGCAGTTACTCGTTGGGACAGGCCTACGAGCAGTACTTC.

On this clone itself: Within the sample, other DNA sequences also encode this same CDR3. The V call is TRBV6-5, the J call TRBJ2-7; D is perhaps TRBD1 or TRBD2 (5 bases each). This CDR3 is 15 amino acids long. Trimming stripped 2 bases from V and 1 base from J, with 12 bases between. Per the germline V gene, CDR1 is MNHEY and CDR2 is SVGAGI. The CDR3 loop reads CASSYDPGSSYEQYF. The CDR3 DNA follows: TGTGCCAGCAGTTACGATCCAGGGAGTTCCTACGAGCAGTACTTC.

The chain uses TRBV6-6 and TRBJ2-7; D unclear. CDR1 and CDR2 (germline): MNHNY, SVGAGI (reference sequence). There are 11 residues in the CDR3. The ends were cut back, 5 bases at V and 7 bases at J, with 9 bases in the middle. The CDR3 DNA reads TGTGCCAGCAGTCCACTGAGGGAGCAGTACTTC. Translating it yields CASSPLREQYF.

The CDR3 protein is CASGLGKTTDTQYF. For the CDR3, the DNA is TGTGCTAGTGGTTTGGGGAAAACTACAGATACGCAGTATTTT. The J gene is TRBJ2-3, the V gene TRBV12-5; D not resolved. Trimming shortened V by 1 base and J by 3 bases, and 8 bases separated the two germline ends. This CDR3 contains 14 residues. From germline, CDR1 is LGHNT and CDR2 FRNRAP. Full variable domain (rest looked up from reference TRBV12-5 and TRBJ2-3): DARVTQTPRHKVTEMGQEVTMRCQPILGHNTVFWYRQTMMQGLELLAYFRNRAPLDDSGMPKDRFSAEMPDATLATLKIQPSEPRDSAVYFCASGLGKTTDTQYFGPGTRLTVL.

This rearrangement joins TRBV19 to TRBJ2-7; 9 bases agree with TRBD1. CDR3 length: 15 amino acids. The J segment lost 7 bases and the V segment lost 7 bases, leaving 14 bases of the junction unmatched. Germline V gene sequence: CDR1 LNHDA, CDR2 SQIVND (reference sequence). CDR3 amino acids: CASKKGQGPLGEQYF. DNA of the CDR3: TGTGCCAGTAAAAAGGGACAGGGCCCTCTCGGGGAGCAGTACTTC.

The rearrangement joins TRBV7-2 to TRBJ1-1; D not certain. V lost 3 bases, J lost 1 base, and 9 bases lay in between. The CDR3 is 14 amino acids. The germline V gene has CDR1 SGHTA and CDR2 FQGNSA. Here the CDR3 reads CASSFDYRNTEAFF. CDR3 DNA sequence: TGTGCCAGCAGCTTCGATTACAGGAACACTGAAGCTTTCTTT.

The CDR3 DNA reads as TGTGCCAGCAGCCCCCGGACTAGCGGGCCCGGGGAGCTGTTTTTT. The encoded protein is CASSPRTSGPGELFF. J is TRBJ2-2 and V is TRBV9, with 11 bases lining up with TRBD2. Germline V lookup: CDR1 SGDLS, CDR2 YYNGEE. V shed 4 bases, J shed 6 bases, and the junction held 5 bases outside the gene matches. The CDR3 sequence is 15 residues long.

The chain joins TRBV5-6 to TRBJ1-2, with D tentatively TRBD1 (5 bases). Trimming pared 3 bases from V and 2 bases from J, leaving 11 bases between. Germline V gene data show CDR1 as SGHDT and CDR2 as YYEEEE. The CDR3 has 14 amino acids. The CDR3 region has the DNA TGTGCCAGCAGCTACTCGACAGAGAACTATGGCTACACCTTC. Amino acids: CASSYSTENYGYTF.

The J gene is TRBJ2-7, the V gene TRBV5-6; the D is unclear. This CDR3 spans 14 amino acids. Germline V gene sequence: CDR1 SGHDT, CDR2 YYEEEE. The ends were cut back, 7 bases at V and 7 bases at J, with 21 bases in the middle. CDR3 loop: CASYQYGFPEEQYF. The DNA of the CDR3 is TGTGCCAGCTATCAGTACGGGTTCCCCGAAGAGCAGTACTTC.

This chain connects TRBV11-2 to TRBJ2-7; the D gene is possibly TRBD1 (5 bases). Looked up from germline, CDR1 is SGHAT and CDR2 is FQNNGV. CDR3 length equals 13 residues. The V gene lost 5 bases and the J gene lost 3 bases, with 11 bases spanning the gap. DNA of the CDR3: TGTGCCAGCAGCAGGGGAACTAACTACGAGCAGTACTTC. Its translation is CASSRGTNYEQYF.

V and J are TRBV5-1 and TRBJ2-7; D gene ambiguous. Germline-derived CDR1 and CDR2 are SGHRS and YFSETQ. There are 15 residues in the CDR3. V lost 0 bases, J lost 2 bases, and 12 bases lay in between. CDR3 loop: CASSLVVGSTYEQYF. CDR3 sequence (DNA): TGCGCCAGCAGCTTGGTAGTAGGGTCCACCTACGAGCAGTACTTC.

The J gene is TRBJ2-1, the V gene TRBV14; the D gene is possibly TRBD2 (6 bases). CDR1 and CDR2 from the germline V gene are SGHDN and FVKESK. The CDR3 runs to 16 residues. V dropped 1 base and J dropped 4 bases, with 14 bases sitting between them. Written as DNA, the CDR3 is TGTGCCAGCAGCCAAGGTGCTCGACTAGTTTACAATGAGCAGTTCTTC. Amino acid sequence: CASSQGARLVYNEQFF.

The chain combines TRBV11-2 with TRBJ1-1; 11 nucleotides agree with TRBD1. Germline V CDR1 and CDR2: SGHAT, FQNNGV. V was clipped by 3 bases and J by 3 bases; unmatched bases: 12. The CDR3 has 18 residues. The CDR3 DNA reads TGTGCCAGCAGCTTTTCCGGGACAGGGGGTTCGCGGGACACTGAAGCTTTCTTT. Its protein is CASSFSGTGGSRDTEAFF. The variable domain in full, with the rest retrieved from reference TRBV11-2 and TRBJ1-1, is EAGVAQSPRYKIIEKRQSVAFWCNPISGHATLYWYQQILGQGPKLLIQFQNNGVVDDSQLPKDRFSAERLKGVDSTLKIQPAKLEDSAVYLCASSFSGTGGSRDTEAFFGQGTRLTVV.

The chain links TRBV7-3 to TRBJ2-3; 12 bases agree with TRBD2. With 6 bases clipped from V and 2 bases from J, the junction kept 15 bases outside the gene matches. From germline, CDR1 is SGHTA and CDR2 FQGTGA. The CDR3 runs to 19 residues. This CDR3 is CASRLVSAGLAGPTDTQYF. The CDR3 nucleotides read TGTGCCAGCAGATTAGTCTCCGCTGGACTAGCGGGACCCACAGATACGCAGTATTTT.

The rearrangement joins TRBV11-2 to TRBJ2-7; TRBD2 is a possible D gene (5 bases). CDR1 and CDR2 from the germline V gene are SGHAT and FQNNGV. The CDR3 is 15 amino acids. V was trimmed by 1 base and J by 4 bases, leaving 14 bases between them. The CDR3 DNA is TGTGCCAGCAGCTTAGCCCCGGACTCGGTATACGAGCAGTACTTC. Translating gives CASSLAPDSVYEQYF. The entire variable domain, with the rest obtained from reference TRBV11-2 and TRBJ2-7, is as follows: EAGVAQSPRYKIIEKRQSVAFWCNPISGHATLYWYQQILGQGPKLLIQFQNNGVVDDSQLPKDRFSAERLKGVDSTLKIQPAKLEDSAVYLCASSLAPDSVYEQYFGPGTRLTVT.

J is TRBJ1-2 and V is TRBV5-1, with D tentatively TRBD1 (6 bases). V was cut by 4 bases and J by 5 bases, with 18 bases left in between. From germline, CDR1 is SGHRS and CDR2 YFSETQ. This CDR3 comprises 15 residues. CDR3: CASSEAGTKVYGYTF. In DNA form, the CDR3 reads TGCGCCAGCAGCGAAGCCGGGACAAAAGTTTATGGCTACACCTTC.

The chain carries TRBV23-1 and TRBJ2-7; D is possibly TRBD2 (5 bases). TRBV23-1 is filed as an ORF, its function uncertain. Trimming left V 4 bases short and J 0 bases short, with 16 bases between. This CDR3 is 16 amino acids long. The CDR3 DNA follows: TGCGCCAGCAGTCTACCCCTGAGAGAGGGCTCCTACGAGCAGTACTTC. This sequence encodes CASSLPLREGSYEQYF.

The V and J genes are TRBV7-8 and TRBJ1-4, with D unclear. Germline values: CDR1 SGHVS, CDR2 FQNEAQ. This CDR3 contains 15 residues. V lost 1 base to trimming and J lost 0 bases, with 6 bases between them. The CDR3 DNA reads TGTGCCAGCAGCTTAGGGCGCACAACTAATGAAAAACTGTTTTTT. Its translation: CASSLGRTTNEKLFF.